The clone carrying this T cell receptor beta chain was found many times. Its specificity is not known. This record belongs to a study of T cells after yellow fever vaccination. Study-wide results and limits: Researchers cautioned that FACS-sorted repertoires could harbor abundant clonotypes contaminating from the bulk population.

The germline V gene encodes CDR1 SGDLS and CDR2 YYNGEE. V lost 3 bases, J lost 4 bases, and 4 bases stayed unmatched. There are 14 residues in the CDR3. TCRdb processed the 5' RACE reads anew with MiXCR; each CDR3 protein has one entry. The profile shows about 320,000 distinct CDR3 sequences, about 4.5% of them singletons. The gene calls are TRBV9 and TRBJ1-2, with 9 positions matching TRBD1. The input for sequencing was PBMCs, taken 15 days after the yellow fever booster vaccination. The origin of this receptor is a man aged 18 to 30 who received the YFV17D yellow fever vaccine. The CDR3 region is CASSGTGGSYGYTF. The CDR3 DNA is TGTGCCAGCAGCGGAACAGGGGGCAGCTATGGCTACACCTTC.